The rows below give T cell receptor beta chains drawn from one sample of a study of pediatric ulcerative colitis. TCRdb's table, derived via immunoSEQ multiplex PCR, lists solely in-frame clones and lacks some. The table shows roughly 60,000 clones, with about 87% occurring only once. Source material: blood. These receptors originate from a boy younger than 18 who was a control in a study of pediatric ulcerative colitis. The conserved cysteine and the conserved F or W are not part of the CDR3 here. The order of the fields is V gene, J gene, CDR3 protein.

>TRBV10-1|TRBJ1-2
ASTEETGRSGYT
>TRBV21-1|TRBJ2-7
ASSPGRTYEQY
>TRBV7-3|TRBJ2-1
ASSQLAGEYNEQF
>TRBV4-1|TRBJ2-1
ASSLSGLYNEQF
>TRBV7-3|TRBJ2-1
ASSLGGRLAGTSYNEQF
>TRBV5-1|TRBJ2-2
ASSLAPGGRSGELF
>TRBV11-2|TRBJ1-1
ASSLVTRGWGSEAF
>TRBV4-1|TRBJ2-3
ASSQVRDRDTDTQY
>TRBV7-3|TRBJ1-1
ASSSGVNTEAF
>TRBV11-2|TRBJ2-3
ASSSEADTQY